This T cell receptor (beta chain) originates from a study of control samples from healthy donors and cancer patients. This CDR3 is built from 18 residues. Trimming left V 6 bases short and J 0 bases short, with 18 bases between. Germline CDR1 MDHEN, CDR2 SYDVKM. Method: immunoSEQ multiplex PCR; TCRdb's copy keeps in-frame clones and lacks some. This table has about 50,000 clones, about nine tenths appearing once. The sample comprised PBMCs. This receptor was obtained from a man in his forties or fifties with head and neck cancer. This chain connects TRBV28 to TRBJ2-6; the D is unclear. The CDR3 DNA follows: TGTGCCAGCAGCCTTCGGACGGATTTCTACTCTGGGGCCAACGTCCTGACTTTC. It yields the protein CASSLRTDFYSGANVLTF.